This T cell receptor beta chain was sequenced for a study of blood T cells in healthy people across ages. A second PCR, run for roughly 7 to 12 cycles, used a sample-barcoded 5' primer plus a J-beta primer mix. TCRdb fed the 5' RACE reads into MiXCR, producing one record per CDR3 protein. The sample includes around 2 million distinct CDR3 sequences, more than 35% of them seen just once. With 7 bases clipped from V and 5 bases from J, the junction kept 8 bases outside the gene matches. CDR1 and CDR2 (germline): LGHDT, YNNKEL (reference sequence). The CDR3 has 15 residues. Input material: blood. This TCR derives from a human donor in good health. V usage is TRBV3-1 and J usage is TRBJ1-1; TRBD1 matches at 12 bases. The CDR3 region is CASKPGQGARTEAFF. In DNA, the CDR3 is TGTGCCAGCAAACCGGGACAGGGGGCGCGGACTGAAGCTTTCTTT.